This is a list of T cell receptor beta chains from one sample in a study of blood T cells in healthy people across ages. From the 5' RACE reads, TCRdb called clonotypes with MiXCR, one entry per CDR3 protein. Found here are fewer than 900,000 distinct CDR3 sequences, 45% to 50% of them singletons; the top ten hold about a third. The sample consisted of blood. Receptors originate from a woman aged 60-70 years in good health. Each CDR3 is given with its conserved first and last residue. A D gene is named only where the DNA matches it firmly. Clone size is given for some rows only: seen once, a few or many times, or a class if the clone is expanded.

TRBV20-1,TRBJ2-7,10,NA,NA,CSASIYEQYF,TGCAGTGCTAGTATCTACGAGCAGTACTTC
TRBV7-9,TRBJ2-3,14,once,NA,CASSDRDDTDTQYF,TGTGCCAGCAGCGACCGGGACGACACAGATACGCAGTATTTT
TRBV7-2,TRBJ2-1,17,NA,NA,CASSSPGAAISYNEQFF,TGTGCCAGCAGCTCACCGGGGGCGGCAATCTCCTACAATGAGCAGTTCTTC
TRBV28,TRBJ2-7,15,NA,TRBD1,CASSLPGTGGHEQYF,TGTGCCAGCAGTTTACCGGGGACAGGGGGCCACGAGCAGTACTTC
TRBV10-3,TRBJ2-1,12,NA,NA,CAISAGLGEQFF,TGTGCCATCAGTGCGGGGCTGGGTGAGCAGTTCTTC
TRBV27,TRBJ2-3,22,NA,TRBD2,CASSRVGREARIRLHGTDTQYF,TGTGCCAGCAGTAGAGTGGGGCGGGAGGCCCGAATTAGACTACACGGCACAGATACGCAGTATTTT
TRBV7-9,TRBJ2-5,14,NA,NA,CASSFETAEDTQYF,TGTGCCAGCAGCTTCGAGACGGCTGAAGATACCCAGTACTTC
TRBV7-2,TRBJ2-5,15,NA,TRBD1,CASTRDRRGLETQYF,TGTGCCAGCACCCGGGACAGGCGAGGACTAGAGACCCAGTACTTC
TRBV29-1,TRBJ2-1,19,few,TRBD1,CSVVGLSPGQGSSYNEQFF,TGCAGCGTTGTTGGGTTATCCCCGGGACAGGGGTCTTCTTACAATGAGCAGTTCTTC
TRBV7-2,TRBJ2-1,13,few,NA,CASSLGLRNEQFF,TGTGCCAGCAGCTTAGGGCTCAGAAATGAGCAGTTCTTC
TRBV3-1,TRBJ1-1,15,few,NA,CASSQGYIRGTEAFF,TGTGCCAGCAGCCAAGGTTACATACGGGGCACTGAAGCTTTCTTT
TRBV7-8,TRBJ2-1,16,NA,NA,CASSPTHSSSYNGQFF,TGTGCCAGCAGCCCCACCCACAGTAGCTCCTACAATGGGCAGTTCTTC
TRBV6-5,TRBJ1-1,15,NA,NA,CASSYSRRGGTEAFF,TGTGCCAGCAGTTACTCGCGCAGGGGTGGGACTGAAGCTTTCTTT
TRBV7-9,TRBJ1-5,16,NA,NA,CASSLASGGRDQPQHF,TGTGCCAGCAGCTTAGCGAGCGGGGGCAGGGATCAGCCCCAGCATTTT
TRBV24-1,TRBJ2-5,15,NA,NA,CATSGLRDYQETQYF,TGTGCCACCAGTGGCCTACGGGACTACCAAGAGACCCAGTACTTC
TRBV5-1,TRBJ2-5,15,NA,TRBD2,CASSSAGTSGTSQYF,TGCGCCAGCAGCTCCGCCGGGACTAGCGGGACTTCCCAGTACTTC
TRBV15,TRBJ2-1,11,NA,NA,CATSRGGEQFF,TGTGCCACCAGCAGGGGTGGCGAGCAGTTCTTC
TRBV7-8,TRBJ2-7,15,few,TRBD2,CASRHNEREMSEQYF,TGTGCCAGCAGGCACAATGAGCGGGAGATGAGCGAGCAGTACTTC
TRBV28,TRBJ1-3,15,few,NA,CASSLDKNSGNTIYF,TGTGCCAGCAGTTTGGACAAGAACTCTGGAAACACCATATATTTT
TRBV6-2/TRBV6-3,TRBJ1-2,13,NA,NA,CATTRQVDYGYTF,TGTGCCACAACAAGACAGGTCGACTATGGCTACACCTTC
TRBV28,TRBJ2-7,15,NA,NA,CAGSLIGGRGGEQYF,TGTGCCGGCAGTTTAATCGGGGGCAGGGGCGGTGAGCAGTACTTC
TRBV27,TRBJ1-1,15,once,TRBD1,CASSLQGQYGTEAFF,TGTGCCAGCAGTTTGCAGGGACAGTATGGGACTGAAGCTTTCTTT
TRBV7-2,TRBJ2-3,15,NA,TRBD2,CASNLLGTTKDTQYF,TGTGCCAGCAACCTCCTCGGGACTACTAAAGATACGCAGTATTTT
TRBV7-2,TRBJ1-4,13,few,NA,CASSLSEGEKLFF,TGTGCCAGCAGCTTATCCGAGGGCGAAAAACTGTTTTTT
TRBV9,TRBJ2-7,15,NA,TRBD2,CASSLQGLANYEQYF,TGTGCCAGCAGCCTCCAAGGACTAGCGAACTACGAGCAGTACTTC
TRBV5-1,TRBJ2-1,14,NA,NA,CASTVTGRGYEQFF,TGCGCCAGCACCGTCACAGGGAGGGGGTATGAGCAGTTCTTC
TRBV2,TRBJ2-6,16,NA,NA,CASIGTLSSGANVLTF,TGTGCCAGCATCGGGACACTCTCTTCTGGGGCCAACGTCCTGACTTTC
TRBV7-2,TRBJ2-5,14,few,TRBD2,CASSLEAGVKTQYF,TGTGCCAGCAGCTTAGAAGCGGGAGTAAAGACCCAGTACTTC
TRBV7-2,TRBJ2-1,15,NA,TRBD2,CASSSASGSHNEQFF,TGTGCCAGCAGCTCAGCTAGCGGCTCCCACAATGAGCAGTTCTTC
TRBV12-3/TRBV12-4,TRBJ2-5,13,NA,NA,CASRNSGRETQYF,TGTGCCAGCAGGAACTCGGGACGAGAGACCCAGTACTTC
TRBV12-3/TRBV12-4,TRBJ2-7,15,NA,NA,CASSFRRSGKYEQYF,TGTGCCAGCAGTTTTCGTCGGAGTGGTAAATACGAGCAGTACTTC
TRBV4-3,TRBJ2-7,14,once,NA,CASSQEPGSSEQYF,TGCGCCAGCAGCCAAGAGCCCGGGAGCTCCGAGCAGTACTTC
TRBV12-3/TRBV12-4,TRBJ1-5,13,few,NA,CASSLGPNQPQHF,TGTGCCAGCAGCTTGGGTCCCAATCAGCCCCAGCATTTT
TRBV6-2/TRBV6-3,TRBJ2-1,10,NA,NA,CASANNEQFF,TGTGCCAGCGCCAACAATGAGCAGTTCTTC
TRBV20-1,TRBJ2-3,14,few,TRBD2,CSEPGLAGVDTQYF,TGCAGTGAGCCGGGACTAGCGGGAGTGGATACGCAGTATTTT